The 9 T cell receptor beta chains in this list originate from one sample, sequenced in a study of control samples from healthy donors and cancer patients. This table comes from immunoSEQ multiplex PCR, and its TCRdb copy is limited to in-frame clones, with some not included. The table has some 410,000 clones, 80% to 95% seen once. Sequencing input: PBMCs. The receptors come from a middle-aged man with head and neck cancer.

J is TRBJ2-1 and V is TRBV2; TRBD2 matches 10 bases. CDR3 size: 14 residues. V was clipped by 10 bases and J by 3 bases; unmatched bases: 6. CDR1 and CDR2 (germline): SNHLY, FYNNEI. The CDR3 bases are TGTGCCACCGTAGCGGGGGGCTTCTACAATGAGCAGTTCTTC. Translating gives CATVAGGFYNEQFF. Full variable domain (outside the CDR3, taken from reference TRBV2 and TRBJ2-1): EPEVTQTPSHQVTQMGQEVILRCVPISNHLYFYWYRQILGQKVEFLVSFYNNEISEKSEIFDDQFSVERPDGSNFTLKIRSTKLEDSAMYFCATVAGGFYNEQFFGPGTRLTVL.

The gene calls are TRBV11-2 and TRBJ2-3; the match to TRBD2 covers 12 bases. Germline V CDR1 and CDR2: SGHAT, FQNNGV. CDR3 length equals 16 residues. V trimming: 1 base; J trimming: 1 base; junction bases outside the gene matches: 0. The CDR3 nucleotides read TGTGCCAGCAGCTTAGGACTAGCGGGAGGCACAGATACGCAGTATTTT. Protein: CASSLGLAGGTDTQYF.

This rearrangement joins TRBV7-9 to TRBJ1-5; tentatively, D is TRBD1 (6 bases). The CDR3 spans 15 residues. Trimming took 5 bases from V and 2 from J, leaving 13 bases between them. CDR1 is SEHNR and CDR2 is FQNEAQ in the germline V gene (reference sequence). The CDR3 sequence is CASSTDRTGNQPQHF. In DNA, the CDR3 is TGTGCCAGCAGCACAGACAGGACGGGCAATCAGCCCCAGCATTTT.

This chain uses TRBV28 with TRBJ1-5; D not certain. V was pared by 10 bases and J by 0 bases, with 25 bases between. Germline CDR1 is MDHEN and CDR2 is SYDVKM. The CDR3 covers 18 residues. CDR3: CATQTSERQLYSNQPQHF. DNA of the CDR3: TGTGCCACCCAAACTTCAGAACGCCAGCTCTATAGCAATCAGCCCCAGCATTTT. The whole variable domain, remainder taken from reference TRBV28 and TRBJ1-5, is DVKVTQSSRYLVKRTGEKVFLECVQDMDHENMFWYRQDPGLGLRLIYFSYDVKMKEKGDIPEGYSVSREKKERFSLILESASTNQTSMYLCATQTSERQLYSNQPQHFGDGTRLSIL.

The chain employs TRBV29-1 and TRBJ2-5; weak D call: TRBD1 (6 bases). Germline V gene data show CDR1 as SQVTM and CDR2 as ANQGSEA. This CDR3 region has 13 residues. Trimming left V 7 bases short and J 1 base short, with 13 bases between. CDR3 sequence reads: CSAAGASQETQYF. The CDR3 bases are TGCAGCGCCGCAGGGGCGTCCCAAGAGACCCAGTACTTC.

The J gene is TRBJ2-7, the V gene TRBV6-2 or TRBV6-3; weak D call: TRBD1 (5 bases). CDR1 is MNHEY, CDR2 SVGEGT, per germline. This CDR3 comprises 17 residues. The V gene lost 4 bases and the J gene lost 3 bases, with 22 bases spanning the gap. CDR3 bases: TGTGCCAGCAGTTCGGTCCTCTTCGAGGCAGGGTACTACGAGCAGTACTTC. Protein: CASSSVLFEAGYYEQYF.

The chain recombines TRBV7-8 with TRBJ2-3; D remains unclear. This CDR3 is built from 12 residues. V was cut by 5 bases and J by 8 bases, with 11 bases left in between. Germline V lookup: CDR1 SGHVS, CDR2 FQNEAQ. The CDR3 DNA follows: TGTGCCAGCAGCCCTCCGGTGGGTACGCAGTATTTT. As protein: CASSPPVGTQYF.

The rearrangement links TRBV6-5 to TRBJ2-7; TRBD1 agrees at 7 bases. This CDR3 contains 14 residues. Per the germline V gene, CDR1 is MNHEY and CDR2 is SVGAGI. Trimming removed 2 bases from V and 4 bases from J; junction bases left unmatched: 5. The CDR3, as DNA: TGTGCCAGCAGTTACGACAGGGAAGCTTACGAGCAGTACTTC. Residues: CASSYDREAYEQYF.

The rearrangement uses TRBV7-2 and TRBJ2-7; possibly TRBD1 for D (5 bases). The V and J ends lost 5 bases and 0 bases respectively, with 14 bases between them. The CDR3 consists of 15 residues. The V gene's germline CDR1 is SGHTA and CDR2 FQGNSA. The CDR3 nucleotides read TGTGCCAGCAGCCGTTCTGGGGCAAACTCCTACGAGCAGTACTTC. Translating it yields CASSRSGANSYEQYF.